These T cell receptor beta chains were read from a single sample in a study of CD8 T cells in Susac syndrome. A single record per CDR3 protein comes from TCRdb applying MiXCR to the immunoSEQ multiplex PCR reads. This table has about 300,000 distinct CDR3 sequences, 85% appearing once. Input material: CD8+ T cells from PBMCs. The receptors were gathered from a human donor with multiple sclerosis. The conserved cysteine and the conserved F or W are not part of the CDR3 here. A D gene is named only where the DNA matches it firmly.

cdr3_length: 14
d_call: .
v_call: TRBV11-2
j_call: TRBJ2-4
cdr3_aa: ASSRSPGTAKNIQY

cdr3_length: 12
d_call: .
v_call: TRBV25-1
j_call: TRBJ2-1
cdr3_aa: ASSEFESYNEQF

cdr3_length: 14
d_call: .
v_call: TRBV6-4
j_call: TRBJ2-1
cdr3_aa: ASSDEGGGARNEQF

cdr3_length: 11
d_call: .
v_call: TRBV7-2
j_call: TRBJ2-7
cdr3_aa: ASSLVRYNEQY

cdr3_length: 14
d_call: .
v_call: TRBV6-5
j_call: TRBJ2-7
cdr3_aa: ASSYSSQGIRYEQY

cdr3_length: 13
d_call: .
v_call: TRBV10-3
j_call: TRBJ2-7
cdr3_aa: AIKIRRTDSYEQY

cdr3_length: 13
d_call: .
v_call: TRBV19
j_call: TRBJ1-1
cdr3_aa: ASSPRASMNTEAF

cdr3_length: 12
d_call: .
v_call: TRBV21-1
j_call: TRBJ1-1
cdr3_aa: ASSKERGGTEAF

cdr3_length: 12
d_call: .
v_call: TRBV28
j_call: TRBJ2-3
cdr3_aa: ASSLAGGTDTQY

cdr3_length: 13
d_call: TRBD1
v_call: TRBV6-5
j_call: TRBJ2-1
cdr3_aa: ASSRDRMTYNEQF

cdr3_length: 12
d_call: .
v_call: TRBV28
j_call: TRBJ2-7
cdr3_aa: ASSASQSSYEQY

cdr3_length: 13
d_call: TRBD2
v_call: TRBV15
j_call: TRBJ2-1
cdr3_aa: ATSTPLAGGGEQF

cdr3_length: 15
d_call: .
v_call: TRBV28
j_call: TRBJ2-3
cdr3_aa: ASSVPRRFGNADTQY